Presented here are 14 T cell receptor beta chains from one specimen sequenced in a study of T cell changes during pregnancy in multiple sclerosis. TCRdb keeps only in-frame clones here, not all; method: immunoSEQ multiplex PCR. The sample holds about 110,000 clones, roughly nine tenths seen once. Sequences were derived from peripheral blood, sampled in the third trimester of pregnancy. The receptors originated from a female donor with multiple sclerosis, enrolled in a pregnancy study.

The chain links TRBV7-8 to TRBJ2-1, with a possible D match to TRBD2 (6 bases). V shed 1 base and J shed 3 bases, with 10 bases lying between them. From germline, CDR1 is SGHVS and CDR2 FQNEAQ. CDR3 length: 15 amino acids. The CDR3 is CASSLEYGGYNEQFF. Written as DNA, the CDR3 is TGTGCCAGCAGCTTAGAGTACGGGGGCTACAATGAGCAGTTCTTC.

This chain uses TRBV5-1 with TRBJ2-7, with 7 nucleotides matching TRBD2. Trimming removed 4 bases from V and 3 bases from J; junction bases left unmatched: 7. The germline CDR1 and CDR2 sequences are SGHRS and YFSETQ. The CDR3 has 14 residues. The CDR3 nucleotides read TGCGCCAGCAGCAAAGGCGGGAGTGACTACGAGCAGTACTTC. Its translation: CASSKGGSDYEQYF.

The chain couples TRBV28 to TRBJ2-1; D remains ambiguous. Germline assignment: CDR1 MDHEN and CDR2 SYDVKM. The CDR3 extends over 16 amino acids. The germline V and J ends were trimmed by 3 bases and 0 bases, with 12 bases remaining between them. The CDR3 spells CASSFIVSRSYNEQFF. CDR3 in DNA: TGTGCCAGCAGTTTTATTGTCTCCCGCTCCTACAATGAGCAGTTCTTC.

The chain joins TRBV19 to TRBJ1-2; 8 nucleotides line up with TRBD1. V was clipped by 7 bases and J by 2 bases; unmatched bases: 15. Germline values: CDR1 LNHDA, CDR2 SQIVND (reference sequence). The CDR3 is made up of 17 amino acids. The CDR3: CASTNRVQGAGNYGYTF. The CDR3 DNA is TGTGCCAGTACCAATCGGGTGCAGGGGGCAGGCAACTATGGCTACACCTTC.

The gene calls are TRBV6-5 and TRBJ1-5, with D possibly being TRBD1 (6 bases). CDR3 length: 15 residues. Germline V lookup: CDR1 MNHEY, CDR2 SVGAGI. V lost 5 bases and J lost 1, with 12 bases in between. The DNA of the CDR3 is TGTGCCAGCAGTGCGGGGGCGTTAAGCAATCAGCCCCAGCATTTT. Protein: CASSAGALSNQPQHF.

Here the CDR3 reads CASSFEDSSYNEQFF. CDR3 sequence (DNA): TGTGCCAGCAGTTTCGAAGACAGCTCCTACAATGAGCAGTTCTTC. The chain carries TRBV28 and TRBJ2-1; tentatively, D is TRBD1 (5 bases). Germline V lookup: CDR1 MDHEN, CDR2 SYDVKM. V was pared by 3 bases and J by 0 bases, with 9 bases between. The CDR3 runs 15 residues.

The sample holds a few counts of this clone. The chain is built from TRBV19 and TRBJ2-7; tentatively, D is TRBD2 (6 bases). The ends were cut back, 6 bases at V and 0 bases at J, with 18 bases in the middle. This CDR3 spans 16 amino acids. Germline loops: CDR1 LNHDA, CDR2 SQIVND (reference sequence). The CDR3 loop reads CASSSKVAAYSYEQYF. For the CDR3, the DNA is TGTGCCAGTAGCAGCAAGGTAGCGGCCTACTCCTACGAGCAGTACTTC.

The V call is TRBV30, the J call TRBJ2-2; the D gene is possibly TRBD1 (6 bases). Germline CDR1 GTSNPN, CDR2 SVGIG (reference sequence). Trimming cost V 8 bases and J 2 bases, with 12 bases left between them. CDR3 length equals 13 residues. Here the CDR3 reads CARGGYNTGELFF. The CDR3 DNA follows: TGTGCCCGAGGGGGTTACAACACCGGGGAGCTGTTTTTT.

This chain links TRBV5-1 with TRBJ2-3; TRBD2 aligns across 9 bases. Trimming took 2 bases from V and 0 from J; bases not matched to a gene: 4. The length of the CDR3 is 16 residues. Germline CDR1 and CDR2: SGHRS and YFSETQ. The CDR3 DNA sequence: TGCGCCAGCAGCTTACTAGCGGGCTCTAGCACAGATACGCAGTATTTT. It is translated as CASSLLAGSSTDTQYF.

The DNA for the CDR3 is TGTGCCAGCCAGGGGGACACCGGCACAGATACGCAGTATTTT. Amino acids: CASQGDTGTDTQYF. J is TRBJ2-3 and V is TRBV2; 7 nucleotides line up with TRBD1. The germline gives CDR1 SNHLY, CDR2 FYNNEI. The CDR3 is 14 residues long. The V segment lost 8 bases and the J segment 1 base; nucleotides outside the gene matches: 6.

The J gene is TRBJ2-1, the V gene TRBV27; TRBD2 matches at 9 bases. The CDR3 has 16 residues. The trim removed 6 bases at V and 4 bases at J, leaving 10 bases unmatched. Germline V CDR1 and CDR2: MNHEY, SMNVEV (reference sequence). The CDR3 DNA reads as TGTGCCAGCAGGCCTCCGGGACTAGCTGGTTACAATGAGCAGTTCTTC. This encodes CASRPPGLAGYNEQFF.

The V call is TRBV16, the J call TRBJ2-7; TRBD1 is a possible D gene (5 bases). Between the trimmed V and J ends, which lost 0 bases and 2 bases, there was a span of 11 bases. Germline CDR1 KGHSY, CDR2 FQNENV. The CDR3 length is 15 residues. The DNA of the CDR3 is TGTGCCAGCAGCCAATCGCGACAGCGAACCTACGAGCAGTACTTC. Translating gives CASSQSRQRTYEQYF. Full variable domain (rest looked up from reference TRBV16 and TRBJ2-7): GEEVAQTPKHLVRGEGQKAKLYCAPIKGHSYVFWYQQVLKNEFKFLISFQNENVFDETGMPKERFSAKCLPNSPCSLEIQATKLEDSAVYFCASSQSRQRTYEQYFGPGTRLTVT.

The V call is TRBV9, the J call TRBJ2-7; TRBD2 matches at 10 bases. The CDR3 has 19 amino acids. The germline gives CDR1 SGDLS, CDR2 YYNGEE. The V segment lost 0 bases and the J segment 0 bases; nucleotides outside the gene matches: 12. The CDR3 DNA reads as TGTGCCAGCAGCGTAGAAGGGGGGCTAGCGGGGGCCAGCTCCTACGAGCAGTACTTC. Translation: CASSVEGGLAGASSYEQYF. Looking up the rest from reference TRBV9 and TRBJ2-7 gives the full variable domain: DSGVTQTPKHLITATGQRVTLRCSPRSGDLSVYWYQQSLDQGLQFLIQYYNGEERAKGNILERFSAQQFPDLHSELNLSSLELGDSALYFCASSVEGGLAGASSYEQYFGPGTRLTVT.

The V call is TRBV19, the J call TRBJ2-2, with 8 bases aligning to TRBD1. The CDR3 runs to 14 residues. V lost 8 bases to trimming and J lost 7 bases; unmatched junction nucleotides: 9. Germline CDR1 and CDR2: LNHDA and SQIVND (reference sequence). DNA for the CDR3: TGTGCCAGTTTTAGACAGGGGATTTACGGGGAGCTGTTTTTT. Its translation is CASFRQGIYGELFF.